This T cell receptor (beta chain) was documented in a study of T cell responses to AZD1222 COVID-19 vaccine. The CDR3 contains 13 residues. The germline gives CDR1 MDHEN, CDR2 SYDVKM. V was shortened by 1 base and J by 6 bases, with 9 bases between the two germline ends. Assay: immunoSEQ multiplex PCR; the TCRdb copy retains only in-frame clones and omits some. The repertoire includes about 100,000 clones, 85% to 90% of them detected once, and 16% sits in the top ten. Sequenced here: peripheral blood, sampled on day 0 of AZD1222 vaccination. The J gene is TRBJ1-2, the V gene TRBV28; D may be TRBD1 (6 bases). This receptor was obtained from an adult in good health. The CDR3 spells CASSLYREHGYTF. The CDR3 DNA reads as TGTGCCAGCAGTTTATACAGGGAGCATGGCTACACCTTC.